A selection of T cell receptor beta chains follows, all from one sample in a study of CD39 and CD103 CD8 tumor-infiltrating T cells. Assay: immunoSEQ multiplex PCR; the TCRdb copy retains only in-frame clones and omits some. Of 950 to 1,500 clones in the sample, about 74% were seen once. Input material: CD39- CD103- CD8+ T cells sorted from the tumor. All receptors derive from a human donor with ovarian cancer. Each CDR3 is given with its conserved first and last residue. Each record gives: clone size, V gene, J gene, D gene, CDR3 protein, CDR3 DNA. A D gene is named only where the DNA matches it firmly. A row's size may be missing; if present it is once, few, many or a size class.

>few|TRBV7-8|TRBJ2-2|NA
CASSHRRDSGDTGELFF
TGTGCCAGCAGCCACAGGAGGGACTCCGGGGACACCGGGGAGCTGTTTTTT
>NA|TRBV5-4|TRBJ2-7|NA
CASSYDRRYEQYF
TGTGCCAGCAGCTACGACAGGCGCTACGAGCAGTACTTC
>NA|TRBV4-3|TRBJ2-7|TRBD2
CASSQEGTSSYEQYF
TGCGCCAGCAGCCAAGAGGGGACTAGTTCCTACGAGCAGTACTTC
>NA|TRBV6-1|TRBJ2-7|TRBD1
CASSEGTGFSHEQYF
TGTGCCAGCAGTGAGGGGACAGGGTTTTCCCACGAGCAGTACTTC
>few|TRBV7-6|TRBJ2-1|TRBD2
CASSFSTSGSVTYNEQFF
TGTGCCAGCAGCTTTTCGACTAGCGGGAGTGTTACCTACAATGAGCAGTTCTTC
>NA|TRBV5-5|TRBJ2-3|TRBD2
CASSLQREVTDTQYF
TGTGCCAGCAGCTTACAACGGGAGGTCACAGATACGCAGTATTTT
>NA|TRBV2|TRBJ2-3|NA
CASRQPPGTSSHLGQYF
TGTGCCAGCAGACAACCCCCCGGGACGTCCAGCCACCTAGGGCAGTATTTT
>NA|TRBV29-1|TRBJ1-1|NA
CSVGGREEGLTEAFF
TGCAGCGTTGGGGGCCGAGAGGAGGGTCTAACTGAAGCTTTCTTT
>NA|TRBV9|TRBJ1-3|TRBD1
CASSATGSGNTIYF
TGTGCCAGCAGCGCGACAGGGTCTGGAAACACCATATATTTT
>NA|TRBV30|TRBJ1-3|NA
CAWKKSGNTIYF
TGTGCCTGGAAGAAATCTGGAAACACCATATATTTT
>once|TRBV5-4|TRBJ1-2|NA
CASSPGPKDGYTF
TGTGCCAGCAGCCCGGGACCGAAAGATGGCTACACCTTC
>NA|TRBV27|TRBJ1-1|TRBD1
CASSLRGRSEAFF
TGTGCCAGCAGTTTAAGGGGGCGCTCTGAAGCTTTCTTT
>NA|TRBV5-6|TRBJ1-2|NA
CASSRGGPVYGYTF
TGTGCCAGCAGCAGGGGAGGCCCCGTCTATGGCTACACCTTC
>NA|TRBV4-2|TRBJ2-2|TRBD2
CASSQDGLAAGVLGTGELFF
TGTGCCAGCAGCCAAGATGGACTAGCGGCCGGAGTTTTGGGGACCGGGGAGCTGTTTTTT
>NA|TRBV29-1|TRBJ2-4|NA
CSVTTPGTPYPYF
TGCAGCGTGACCACCCCCGGGACACCCTACCCGTACTTC
>NA|TRBV27|TRBJ2-2|TRBD2
CATSLAGGPVAGELFF
TGTGCCACCTCTCTAGCGGGAGGGCCGGTAGCTGGGGAGCTGTTTTTT
>NA|TRBV27|TRBJ1-1|NA
CASYTEIEAFF
TGTGCCAGTTATACAGAAATTGAAGCTTTCTTT
>NA|TRBV9|TRBJ1-1|NA
CASSVKTDIMNTEAFF
TGTGCCAGCAGCGTAAAGACAGATATCATGAACACTGAAGCTTTCTTT
>NA|TRBV6-5|TRBJ1-1|NA
CASREGDTEAFF
TGTGCCAGCAGGGAGGGAGACACTGAAGCTTTCTTT
>few|TRBV15|TRBJ2-2|NA
CATTDSGVITGELFF
TGTGCCACCACCGACTCGGGAGTCATCACCGGGGAGCTGTTTTTT
>large|TRBV6-5|TRBJ2-3|NA
CASSYSTERVTDTQYF
TGTGCCAGCAGTTACTCGACGGAGCGGGTCACAGATACGCAGTATTTT
>NA|TRBV4-1|TRBJ1-1|NA
CASSQDDTITEAFF
TGCGCCAGCAGCCAAGATGACACAATCACTGAAGCTTTCTTT
>once|TRBV10-3|TRBJ2-3|NA
CASDMGGWDTQYF
TGTGCCTCTGACATGGGGGGCTGGGATACGCAGTATTTT
>NA|TRBV7-9|TRBJ2-1|TRBD2
CASSPSGRGGNEQFF
TGTGCCAGCAGCCCCTCCGGGAGGGGTGGCAATGAGCAGTTCTTC
>NA|TRBV7-9|TRBJ2-3|NA
CASSLASTGATQYF
TGTGCCAGCAGCTTAGCTAGCACCGGGGCAACGCAGTATTTT
>once|TRBV27|TRBJ2-5|NA
CASSLLGAEGTQYF
TGTGCCAGCAGTTTATTGGGGGCCGAGGGGACCCAGTACTTC
>few|TRBV27|TRBJ2-7|TRBD1
CASSIRDRLYEQYF
TGTGCCAGCAGTATCCGGGACAGGCTGTACGAGCAGTACTTC
>few|TRBV28|TRBJ1-5|NA
CASRKRGGNGNQPQHF
TGTGCCAGCAGGAAAAGAGGGGGGAATGGCAATCAGCCCCAGCATTTT
>few|TRBV7-6|TRBJ1-2|TRBD1
CASSLEETGGSGYTF
TGTGCCAGCAGCTTAGAAGAAACAGGGGGAAGTGGCTACACCTTC
>NA|TRBV15|TRBJ2-5|NA
CATSSTAGETQYF
TGTGCCACCAGCTCCACGGCGGGCGAGACCCAGTACTTC
>NA|TRBV11-3|TRBJ1-1|TRBD1
CASSLRGRHTEAFF
TGTGCCAGCAGCTTAAGGGGGCGGCACACTGAAGCTTTCTTT
>NA|TRBV19|TRBJ2-1|NA
CASTLGAGINTYNEQFF
TGTGCCAGCACCCTGGGGGCCGGGATAAATACCTACAATGAGCAGTTCTTC
>NA|TRBV27|TRBJ2-1|NA
CASSPVWGLVNEQFF
TGTGCCAGCAGTCCCGTTTGGGGGCTGGTCAATGAGCAGTTCTTC
>NA|TRBV27|TRBJ1-3|NA
CAVPPGVASSGNTIYF
TGTGCCGTCCCCCCCGGGGTCGCCTCCTCTGGAAACACCATATATTTT
>NA|TRBV6-1|TRBJ1-1|NA
CASGQGVTEAFF
TGTGCCAGCGGGCAAGGGGTCACTGAAGCTTTCTTT
>NA|TRBV6-6|TRBJ2-2|NA
CASIIQEGEHAGELFF
TGTGCCAGCATCATACAGGAAGGGGAACACGCCGGGGAGCTGTTTTTT
>NA|TRBV5-1|TRBJ1-2|NA
CASSNTGPKLYGYTF
TGCGCCAGCAGCAACACAGGGCCGAAGCTCTATGGCTACACCTTC
>once|TRBV5-1|TRBJ1-6|NA
CASSLLGQNSPLHF
TGCGCCAGCAGCTTGTTGGGCCAAAATTCACCCCTCCACTTT
>NA|TRBV6-5|TRBJ2-3|TRBD1
CASSTGTGGYDTQYF
TGTGCCAGCAGTACTGGGACAGGGGGCTACGATACGCAGTATTTT
>NA|TRBV7-9|TRBJ1-4|NA
CASSPKGGTNEKLFF
TGTGCCAGCAGCCCTAAAGGGGGAACTAATGAAAAACTGTTTTTT
>NA|TRBV6-1|TRBJ2-2|TRBD2
CASSEKRRASGTGELFF
TGTGCCAGCAGTGAAAAACGTCGGGCTAGCGGGACCGGGGAGCTGTTTTTT